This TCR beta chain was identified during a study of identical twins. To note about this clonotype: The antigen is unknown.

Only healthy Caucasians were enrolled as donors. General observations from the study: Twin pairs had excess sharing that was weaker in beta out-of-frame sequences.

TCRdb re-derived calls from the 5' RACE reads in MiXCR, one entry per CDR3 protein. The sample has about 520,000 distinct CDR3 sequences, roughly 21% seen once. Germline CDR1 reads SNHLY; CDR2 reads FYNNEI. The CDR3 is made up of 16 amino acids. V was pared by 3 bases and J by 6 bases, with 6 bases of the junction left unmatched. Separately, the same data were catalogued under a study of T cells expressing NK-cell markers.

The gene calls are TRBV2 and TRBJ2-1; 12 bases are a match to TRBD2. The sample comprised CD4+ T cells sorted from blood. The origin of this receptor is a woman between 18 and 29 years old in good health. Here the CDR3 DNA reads TGTGCCAGCAGTGAGCTCCTAGCGGGAGGGGCCAATGAGCAGTTCTTC. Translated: CASSELLAGGANEQFF.